Described below is a single T cell receptor (beta chain) sequence and its context. Antigen unknown. TCRdb called the reads again in MiXCR, with one record for every CDR3 protein. The sample has around 78,000 distinct CDR3 sequences, roughly a quarter seen once; the top ten hold about half. The CDR3 has 15 amino acids. In germline, CDR1 is MNHNY, CDR2 SVGAGI (reference sequence). The junction had 3 bases not matched to a gene; V was cut back by 5 bases and J by 0 bases. This specimen comes from a study of T cell repertoires in cytomegalovirus infection. Study at large: Based on public TCR beta signatures, there were indications of CMV infection and of a matching HLA type. Notes on the study in general: The study found HLA-C-restricted CMV-specific TCR beta clonotypes dominating the ex vivo response.

This receptor was obtained from a human donor in good health (CMV status not recorded). Some clones in this sample may be carry-over from other donors' samples. The gene calls are TRBV6-6 and TRBJ1-4, with 7 bases identical to TRBD1. This specimen was CD8+ T cells from cultured PBMCs, taken from culture after CMV antigen stimulation. CDR3 DNA sequence: TGTGCCAGCAGTGACAGGGTTGCAACTAATGAAAAACTGTTTTTT. Amino acids: CASSDRVATNEKLFF.